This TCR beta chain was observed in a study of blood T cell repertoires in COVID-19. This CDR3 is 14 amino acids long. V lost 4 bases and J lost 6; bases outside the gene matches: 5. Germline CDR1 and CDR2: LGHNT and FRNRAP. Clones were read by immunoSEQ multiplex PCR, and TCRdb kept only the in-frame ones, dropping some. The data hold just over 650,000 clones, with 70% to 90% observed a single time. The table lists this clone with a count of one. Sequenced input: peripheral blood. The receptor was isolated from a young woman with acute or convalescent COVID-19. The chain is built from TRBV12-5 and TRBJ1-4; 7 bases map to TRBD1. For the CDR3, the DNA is TGTGCTAGTGGTTCGGGACAGTTATATGAAAAACTGTTTTTT. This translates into CASGSGQLYEKLFF.